Included here is one T cell receptor beta chain sequence, with context. A junction boundary mismatches the germline segment, possibly from a read error. The source of the sample is a study of early T cells in non-severe SARS-CoV-2 infection. TCRdb re-analysed the 5' RACE reads in MiXCR, keeping a single row per CDR3 protein. The sample records roughly 75,000 distinct CDR3 sequences, 10% to 12% being singletons. The germline gives CDR1 MNHEY, CDR2 SVGAGI. The CDR3 is made up of 15 amino acids. The chain recombines TRBV6-5 with TRBJ2-7; D may be TRBD1 or TRBD2 (6 bases each). Sequenced: whole blood. The receptor was derived from an adult who was a healthcare worker with PCR-confirmed SARS-CoV-2 infection or an uninfected control (not recorded which). The CDR3 is CAGSNSMGGRYEQYF. As DNA, the CDR3 is TGTGCCGGCAGCAATTCAATGGGGGGCAGGTACGAGCAGTACTTC.